The T cell receptor beta chain described here comes from a study of CD4 T cells in relation to SARS-CoV-2 and coronaviruses. Per the germline V gene, CDR1 is SNHLY and CDR2 is FYNNEI. The CDR3 covers 15 residues. Trimming removed 4 bases from V and 1 base from J, with 11 bases in between. Before the COVID-19 pandemic, during about 2010-2018, CD4+ T cells were taken from unexposed donors. Isolation of CD4+ T cells took place after approximately 11 days in culture. Unexposed-donor CD4+ T cells were probed with SARS-CoV-2 S/N and four cold-coronavirus spikes, cells permitting. Findings and caveats of the study: No crossreactivity against non-spike viral proteins was tested here. Samples before the pandemic and after infection were not matched within any donor.

Assay used: immunoSEQ multiplex PCR; TCRdb lists only in-frame clones, some missing. The sample records 15,000 to 20,000 clones, over 65% being singletons. This clone was recorded once. Its specificity is unknown. The J gene is TRBJ1-5, the V gene TRBV2; D not certain. The sample comprised CD4+ T cells from PBMCs, cultured in vitro. This sequence originates from a human donor in good health. This CDR3 reads CASSAFSASNQPQHF. CDR3 DNA sequence: TGTGCCAGCAGTGCTTTCAGTGCAAGCAATCAGCCCCAGCATTTT.